The clone carrying this T cell receptor beta chain is deemed medium-sized. The antigen remains unidentified. This beta chain turned up in a library designed for alpha chains; as an off-target read, its abundance says little. This specimen comes from a study of spatial heterogeneity in lung cancer. In the study overall: Sequences of the beta chain were consistently detected in greater numbers than alpha-chain sequences. Strongly correlated with TCR transcript counts in tumor regions was a T cell module score, which was a transcriptional module score calculated from matched bulk RNA-seq. Whole-study results and caveats: One measure, the expanded intratumoral alpha and beta TCR count, tracked tumor mutation counts. Ubiquitous and regional expanded TCR counts tracked ubiquitous and regional nonsynonymous mutations, respectively.

V was cut by 5 bases and J by 5 bases, with 12 bases left in between. CDR1 is MDHEN, CDR2 SYDVKM, per germline. This CDR3 spans 13 amino acids. Time point specified: sample taken at primary tumor resection. Material for sequencing was whole RNA from tumor, nontumor lung or frozen PBMC, left unsorted. TCRdb processed the 5' RACE reads anew with MiXCR; each CDR3 protein has one entry. This sample has several thousand distinct CDR3 sequences; 15% occur once, and the top ten carry 23%. This material consisted of lung tumor tissue, taken at surgery. The receptor was derived from a female donor with early-stage non-small cell lung cancer. The chain employs TRBV28 and TRBJ1-2; D is undetermined. CDR3 coding DNA: TGTGCCAGCAGTCCCAGTTGGGTTTATGGCTACACCTTC. Translation: CASSPSWVYGYTF.